This TCR beta chain was sequenced for a study of blood T cells in healthy people across ages (dated by TCRdb to about 2015). Describing the broader study: In model experiments, template switching captured roughly one uniquely barcoded TCR beta cDNA molecule for every two T cells. To track age-related changes in TCR beta repertoire diversity, the study relied on deep sequencing normalized with unique cDNA molecular identifiers. Four age groups were formed from the donors: young (average approximately 17 years), middle-aged (less than 40), aged (approximately 60) and long-lived (more than 75). To avoid experimental bias, donors of different ages were randomly spread across the sequencing lanes. Using the same blood draw, the study looked at two additional independent replicas of 1 million unique cDNA reads for two donors, one aged 18 to 29 and the other aged 80 or older. What the study reported, not specific to this receptor: Because donor CMV infection status was unknown, age-related changes in expanded clonotypes were potentially confounded. Observed TCR beta diversity per million T cells fell roughly linearly with age, and a significant reduction was already apparent by age around 40. Because profiling used bulk unsorted PBMCs, naive and antigen-experienced compartments could not be compared conclusively. Estimates of total diversity based on one million sequenced T cells were regarded as lower bounds and as underestimates. Compared with the aged group, more naive CD4+ T cells, fewer expanded clones and increased TCR diversity were shown by the long-lived group, suggesting age selection. There was a strong correlation between observed TCR beta diversity and the percentage of naive T cells measured by flow cytometry.

There are 13 amino acids in the CDR3, from cysteine to phenylalanine inclusive. Only the CDR3 DNA stays, 39 bases, in frame from base 1. V gives up 6 bases and J gives up 4 bases, and the segment between their germline ends measures 9 bases. In this sample, this clonotype turned up many times. It lacks a known antigen. No qualities accompany the bases; no much larger clone lies one base away. Systemically healthy Caucasian individuals from Russia, approximately 39 in total and aged roughly 6 to 100 years, were included as donors. Approximately 9 milliliters of peripheral blood were collected from each donor into EDTA-treated Vacutainer tubes. Ficoll-Paque density-gradient centrifugation was used to isolate PBMCs, with at least 7 million obtained per sample. Total RNA was extracted from PBMCs with Trizol reagent, with at least 5 micrograms obtained per sample. For every donor, flow cytometry on a PBMC aliquot measured the percentage of naive CD45RAhigh/CD27high T cells.

Library generation was performed with 5' RACE. Sequencing used an Illumina HiSeq 2500. A second about 6 to 11 cycle PCR used a sample-barcoded 5' primer and a J-beta primer mix. Each TCR beta cDNA molecule received a unique molecular identifier from a template-switch 5' adaptor carrying 12 random nucleotides. At least 2.5 million CDR3-containing paired-end reads were obtained from each sample. First-strand cDNA synthesis was performed from all RNA using the Mint cDNA synthesis kit, with priming by a TRBC-specific oligonucleotide. All cDNA was treated with uracil-DNA glycosylase and then went through a first 18-cycle PCR with the universal primers M1SS and BC2_uni_R. Per the authors' processing: For normalization, 1 million high-quality reads, each with a distinct molecular identifier, were randomly selected from each sample. Instead of being binned into consensus sequences, reads with shared molecular identifiers were discarded. CDR3 identification, clonotype clustering and error correction used MiTCR with a Q25 quality threshold and the strictest error-elimination algorithm. A nonparametric unseen species model with Euler transformation was used to estimate a lower bound on total TCR beta diversity. The raw public data were reprocessed by TCRdb itself: fastp quality trimming at Q25, MiXCR clonotype calling, in-frame beta chains only. Rows with one shared CDR3 protein collapse into an entry with the most common genes and DNA. The V and J calls and clone size are TCRdb's, not the authors'. For this sample the table gives around 650,000 distinct CDR3 sequences, of which about 30% were detected only once. The ten largest clones add up to 15% to 19% of the sample.

This clonotype was obtained from a woman of 80 years or more in good health. Donor details come from another sample of the same person, matched by shared clones. Rearrangement joined TRBV12-3 or TRBV12-4 to TRBJ1-4; the best D guess is TRBD1, with 5 bases matching. The sequenced sample consisted of blood. The DNA is TGTGCCAGCAGGCGGACATTTAATGAAAAACTGTTTTTT. It codes for CASRRTFNEKLFF.